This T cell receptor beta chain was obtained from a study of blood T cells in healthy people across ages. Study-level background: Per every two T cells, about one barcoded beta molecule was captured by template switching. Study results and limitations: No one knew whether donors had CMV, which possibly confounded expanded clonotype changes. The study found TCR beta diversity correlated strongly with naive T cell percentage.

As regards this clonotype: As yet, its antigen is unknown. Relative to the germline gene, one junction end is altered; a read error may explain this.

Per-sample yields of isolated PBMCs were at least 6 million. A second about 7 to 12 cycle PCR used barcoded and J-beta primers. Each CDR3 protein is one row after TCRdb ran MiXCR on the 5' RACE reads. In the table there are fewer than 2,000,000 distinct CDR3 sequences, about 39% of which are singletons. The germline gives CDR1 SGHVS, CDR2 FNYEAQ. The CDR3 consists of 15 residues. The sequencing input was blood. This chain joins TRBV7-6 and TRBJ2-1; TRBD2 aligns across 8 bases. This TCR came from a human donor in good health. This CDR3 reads CASSLASGTYYEQFF. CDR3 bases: TGTGCCAGCAGCTTAGCTAGCGGGACCTACTATGAGCAGTTCTTC.